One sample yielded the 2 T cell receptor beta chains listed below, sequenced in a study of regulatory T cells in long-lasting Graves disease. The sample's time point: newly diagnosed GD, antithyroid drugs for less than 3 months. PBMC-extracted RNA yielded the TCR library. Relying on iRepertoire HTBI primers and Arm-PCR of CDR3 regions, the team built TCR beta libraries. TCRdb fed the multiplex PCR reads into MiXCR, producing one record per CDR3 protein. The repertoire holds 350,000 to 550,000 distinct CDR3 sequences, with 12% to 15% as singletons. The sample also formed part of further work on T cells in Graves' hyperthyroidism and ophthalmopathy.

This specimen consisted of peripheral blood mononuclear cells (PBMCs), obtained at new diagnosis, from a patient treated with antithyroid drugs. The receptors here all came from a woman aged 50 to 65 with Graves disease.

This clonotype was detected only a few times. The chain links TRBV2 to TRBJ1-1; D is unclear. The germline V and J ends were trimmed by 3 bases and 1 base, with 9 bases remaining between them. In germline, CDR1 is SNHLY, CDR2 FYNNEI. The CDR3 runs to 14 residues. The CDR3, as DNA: TGTGCCAGCAGTGATTTGACTCCGAACACTGAAGCTTTCTTT. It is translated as CASSDLTPNTEAFF.

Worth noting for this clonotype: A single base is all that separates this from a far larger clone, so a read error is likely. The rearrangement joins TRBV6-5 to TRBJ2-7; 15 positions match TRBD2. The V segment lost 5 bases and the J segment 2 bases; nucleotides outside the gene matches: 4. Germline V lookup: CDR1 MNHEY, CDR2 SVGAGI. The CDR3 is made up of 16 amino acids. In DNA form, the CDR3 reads TGTGCCAGCAGTGACCGGACTAGCGGGGGGGCCTACGAGCAGTACTTC. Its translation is CASSDRTSGGAYEQYF.